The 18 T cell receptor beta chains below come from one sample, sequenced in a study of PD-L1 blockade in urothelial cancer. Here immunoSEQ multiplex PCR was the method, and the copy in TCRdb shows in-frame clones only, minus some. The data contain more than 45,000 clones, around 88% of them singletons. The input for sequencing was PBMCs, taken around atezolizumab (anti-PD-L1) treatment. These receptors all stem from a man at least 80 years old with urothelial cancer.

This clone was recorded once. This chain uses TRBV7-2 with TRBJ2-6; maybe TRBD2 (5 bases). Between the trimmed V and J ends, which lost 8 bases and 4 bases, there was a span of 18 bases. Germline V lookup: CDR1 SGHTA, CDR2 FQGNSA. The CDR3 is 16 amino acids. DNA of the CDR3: TGTGCCAGCCGAGGGCAGCTTTTGGGCGGGGCCAACGTCCTGACTTTC. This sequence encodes CASRGQLLGGANVLTF.

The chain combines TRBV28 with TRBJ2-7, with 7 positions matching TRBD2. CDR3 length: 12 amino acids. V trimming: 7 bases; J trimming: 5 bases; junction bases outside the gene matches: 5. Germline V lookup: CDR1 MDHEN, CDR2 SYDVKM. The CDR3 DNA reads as TGTGCCAGCAAGCCGGGGGGTGACGAGCAGTACTTC. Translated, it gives CASKPGGDEQYF.

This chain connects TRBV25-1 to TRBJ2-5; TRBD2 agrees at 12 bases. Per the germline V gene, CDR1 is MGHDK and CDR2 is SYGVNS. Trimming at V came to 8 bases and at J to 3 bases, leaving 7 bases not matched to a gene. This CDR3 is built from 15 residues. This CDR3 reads CASAGTSGQKETQYF. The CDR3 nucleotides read TGTGCCAGCGCAGGGACTAGCGGGCAGAAAGAGACCCAGTACTTC.

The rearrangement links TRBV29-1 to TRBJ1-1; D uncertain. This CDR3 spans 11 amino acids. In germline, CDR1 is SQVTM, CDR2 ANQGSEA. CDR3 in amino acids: CMGGRGTEAFF. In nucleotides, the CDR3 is TGCATGGGAGGGCGAGGAACTGAAGCTTTCTTT.

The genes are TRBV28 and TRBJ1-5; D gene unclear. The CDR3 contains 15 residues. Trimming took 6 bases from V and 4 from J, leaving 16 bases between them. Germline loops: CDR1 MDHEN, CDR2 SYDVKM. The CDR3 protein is CASSPPLQANQPQHF. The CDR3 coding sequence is TGTGCCAGCAGCCCCCCCCTCCAAGCGAATCAGCCCCAGCATTTT.

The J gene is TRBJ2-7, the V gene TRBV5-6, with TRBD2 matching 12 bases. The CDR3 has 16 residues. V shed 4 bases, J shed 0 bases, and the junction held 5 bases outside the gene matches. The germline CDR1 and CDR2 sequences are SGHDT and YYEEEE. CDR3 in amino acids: CASSPGLAGSSYEQYF. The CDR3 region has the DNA TGTGCCAGCAGCCCCGGACTAGCGGGGAGCTCCTACGAGCAGTACTTC. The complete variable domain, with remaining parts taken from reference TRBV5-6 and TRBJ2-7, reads DAGVTQSPTHLIKTRGQQVTLRCSPKSGHDTVSWYQQALGQGPQFIFQYYEEEERQRGNFPDRFSGHQFPNYSSELNVNALLLGDSALYLCASSPGLAGSSYEQYFGPGTRLTVT.

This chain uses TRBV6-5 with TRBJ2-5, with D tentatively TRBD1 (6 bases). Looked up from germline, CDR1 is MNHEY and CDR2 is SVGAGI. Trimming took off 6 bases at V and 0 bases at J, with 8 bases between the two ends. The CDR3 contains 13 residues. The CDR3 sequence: CASRRQDQETQYF. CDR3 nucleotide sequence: TGTGCCAGCAGAAGACAGGACCAAGAGACCCAGTACTTC.

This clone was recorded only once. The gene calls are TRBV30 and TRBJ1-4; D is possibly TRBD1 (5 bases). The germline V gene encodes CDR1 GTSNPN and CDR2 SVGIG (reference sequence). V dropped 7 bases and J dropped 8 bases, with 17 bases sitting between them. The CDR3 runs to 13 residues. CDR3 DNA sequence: TGTGCCTACCAGGGTTCTTCCCCGGAAAAACTGTTTTTT. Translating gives CAYQGSSPEKLFF.

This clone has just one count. In DNA form, the CDR3 reads TGCGCCAGCAGCTTGGGACAGTTTTCAAACTATGGCTACACCTTC. Encoded protein: CASSLGQFSNYGYTF. The chain has TRBV5-1 and TRBJ1-2; maybe TRBD1 (5 bases). The V end lost 0 bases, the J end lost 2 bases, and 11 bases lay between the germline ends. CDR3 length equals 15 residues. Germline V CDR1 and CDR2: SGHRS, YFSETQ.

In nucleotides, the CDR3 is TGTGCCAGCAGCACAGCAGGCGTCGAGACCCAGTACTTC. This encodes CASSTAGVETQYF. The chain carries TRBV5-6 and TRBJ2-5; D remains unclear. Germline V gene sequence: CDR1 SGHDT, CDR2 YYEEEE. V shed 4 bases and J shed 5 bases, with 12 bases lying between them. The CDR3 spans 13 residues.

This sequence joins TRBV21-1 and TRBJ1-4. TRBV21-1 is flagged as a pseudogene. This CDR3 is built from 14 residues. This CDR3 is CASTRRGSFEKLFF. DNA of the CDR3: TGTGCCAGCACCCGGAGGGGTTCGTTTGAAAAACTGTTTTTT.

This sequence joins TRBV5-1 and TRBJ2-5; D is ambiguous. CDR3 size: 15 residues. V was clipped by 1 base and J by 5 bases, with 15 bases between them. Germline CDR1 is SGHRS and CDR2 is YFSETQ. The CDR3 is CASSLRYSLGETQYF. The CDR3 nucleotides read TGCGCCAGCAGCTTGCGGTACAGCCTTGGGGAGACCCAGTACTTC.

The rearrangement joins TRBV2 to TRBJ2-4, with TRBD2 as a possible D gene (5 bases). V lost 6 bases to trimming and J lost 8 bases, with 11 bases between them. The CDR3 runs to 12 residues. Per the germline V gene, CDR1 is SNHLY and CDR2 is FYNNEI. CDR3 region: CASRDLGYIQYF. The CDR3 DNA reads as TGTGCCAGCAGGGACTTGGGGTACATTCAGTACTTC. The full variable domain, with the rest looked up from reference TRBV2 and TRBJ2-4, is EPEVTQTPSHQVTQMGQEVILRCVPISNHLYFYWYRQILGQKVEFLVSFYNNEISEKSEIFDDQFSVERPDGSNFTLKIRSTKLEDSAMYFCASRDLGYIQYFGAGTRLSVL.

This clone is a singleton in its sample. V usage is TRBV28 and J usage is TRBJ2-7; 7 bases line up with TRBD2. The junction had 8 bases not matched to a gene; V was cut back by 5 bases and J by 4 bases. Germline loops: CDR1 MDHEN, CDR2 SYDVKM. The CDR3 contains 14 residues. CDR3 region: CASSPPPGGYEQYF. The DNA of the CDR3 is TGTGCCAGCAGTCCCCCCCCGGGGGGATACGAGCAGTACTTC. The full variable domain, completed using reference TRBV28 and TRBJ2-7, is DVKVTQSSRYLVKRTGEKVFLECVQDMDHENMFWYRQDPGLGLRLIYFSYDVKMKEKGDIPEGYSVSREKKERFSLILESASTNQTSMYLCASSPPPGGYEQYFGPGTRLTVT.

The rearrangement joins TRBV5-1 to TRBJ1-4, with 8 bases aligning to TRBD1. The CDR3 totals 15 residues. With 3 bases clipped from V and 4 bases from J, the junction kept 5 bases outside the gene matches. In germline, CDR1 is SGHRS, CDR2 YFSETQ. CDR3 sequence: CASSSSGGFNEKLFF. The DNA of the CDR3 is TGCGCCAGCAGCTCTTCAGGGGGCTTTAATGAAAAACTGTTTTTT.

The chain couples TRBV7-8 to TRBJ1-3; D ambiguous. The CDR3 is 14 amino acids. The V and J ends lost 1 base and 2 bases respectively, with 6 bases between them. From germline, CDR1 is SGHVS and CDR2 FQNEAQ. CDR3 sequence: CASSLGDAGNTIYF. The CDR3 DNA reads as TGTGCCAGCAGCTTAGGCGATGCTGGAAACACCATATATTTT.

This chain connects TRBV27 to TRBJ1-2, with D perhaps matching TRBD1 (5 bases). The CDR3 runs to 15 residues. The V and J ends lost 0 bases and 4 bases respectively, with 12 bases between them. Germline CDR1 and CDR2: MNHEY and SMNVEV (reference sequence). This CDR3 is CASSLSAPGGYGYTF. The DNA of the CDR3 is TGTGCCAGCAGTTTATCGGCCCCCGGGGGCTATGGCTACACCTTC.

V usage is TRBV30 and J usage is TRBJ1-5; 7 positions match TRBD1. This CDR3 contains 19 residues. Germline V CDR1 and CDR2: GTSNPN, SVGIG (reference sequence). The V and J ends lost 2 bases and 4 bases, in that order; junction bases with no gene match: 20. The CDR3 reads CAWSPTRSRQTGLNQPQHF. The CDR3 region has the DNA TGTGCCTGGAGTCCTACGCGGTCGAGGCAGACAGGGTTAAATCAGCCCCAGCATTTT.